These T cell receptor beta chains were read from a single sample in a study of yellow fever vaccine responses in identical twins. TCRdb independently ran MiXCR on the RT-PCR reads; one entry per CDR3 protein. The sample consists of about 19,000 distinct CDR3 sequences, about two thirds of them appearing once. This sample comprised T cells from blood (PBMCs), unsorted or a sorted subset (not recorded which), obtained before or after yellow fever vaccination (not recorded which). The source of these receptors is a woman aged 18-35 years who received the yellow fever vaccine. Both conserved end residues are part of each CDR3. D genes are given only for firm matches. Size is stated for part of the rows, as once, few or many counts, or as a class when the clone is expanded.

d_call: .; j_call: TRBJ1-5; cdr3_length: 13; v_call: TRBV6-2/TRBV6-3; clone_size: .; cdr3_aa: CASSYGRWQPQHF; cdr3_nt: TGTGCCAGCAGTTACGGTAGGTGGCAGCCCCAGCATTTT
d_call: TRBD2; j_call: TRBJ2-5; cdr3_length: 13; v_call: TRBV29-1; clone_size: .; cdr3_aa: CSATSGGGETQYF; cdr3_nt: TGCAGCGCCACTAGCGGGGGCGGGGAGACCCAGTACTTC
d_call: .; j_call: TRBJ2-1; cdr3_length: 14; v_call: TRBV7-9; clone_size: .; cdr3_aa: CASSPTTGFYEQFF; cdr3_nt: TGTGCCAGCAGCCCGACAACAGGGTTCTATGAGCAGTTCTTC
d_call: TRBD2; j_call: TRBJ2-1; cdr3_length: 14; v_call: TRBV29-1; clone_size: .; cdr3_aa: CSVVRGFSYNEQFF; cdr3_nt: TGCAGCGTTGTGCGGGGGTTCTCCTACAATGAGCAGTTCTTC
d_call: .; j_call: TRBJ2-6; cdr3_length: 18; v_call: TRBV5-1; clone_size: .; cdr3_aa: CASSPSPAQGDGANVLTF; cdr3_nt: TGCGCCAGCAGCCCGTCCCCCGCACAGGGAGATGGGGCCAACGTCCTGACTTTC
d_call: TRBD1; j_call: TRBJ1-1; cdr3_length: 14; v_call: TRBV12-3/TRBV12-4; clone_size: .; cdr3_aa: CASSLRQGKIEAFF; cdr3_nt: TGTGCCAGCAGTTTGAGACAGGGGAAAATTGAAGCTTTCTTT
d_call: .; j_call: TRBJ1-2; cdr3_length: 14; v_call: TRBV3-1; clone_size: .; cdr3_aa: CASSQDRRNYGYTF; cdr3_nt: TGTGCCAGCAGCCAAGATCGACGGAACTATGGCTACACCTTC
d_call: .; j_call: TRBJ2-2; cdr3_length: 14; v_call: TRBV10-3; clone_size: once; cdr3_aa: CAISMTGGSGELFF; cdr3_nt: TGTGCCATCTCCATGACAGGTGGATCCGGGGAGCTGTTTTTT
d_call: .; j_call: TRBJ2-1; cdr3_length: 13; v_call: TRBV29-1; clone_size: once; cdr3_aa: CSVVRTDYNEQFF; cdr3_nt: TGCAGCGTTGTTAGGACAGATTACAATGAGCAGTTCTTC
d_call: TRBD2; j_call: TRBJ2-1; cdr3_length: 16; v_call: TRBV4-1; clone_size: .; cdr3_aa: CASSQGSGRGYNEQFF; cdr3_nt: TGCGCCAGCAGCCAAGGTTCCGGGAGGGGGTACAATGAGCAGTTCTTC
d_call: TRBD1; j_call: TRBJ1-1; cdr3_length: 18; v_call: TRBV14; clone_size: .; cdr3_aa: CASSEAGRGLLMNTEAFF; cdr3_nt: TGTGCCAGCAGCGAAGCTGGCAGGGGGCTGTTGATGAACACTGAAGCTTTCTTT
d_call: TRBD1; j_call: TRBJ2-5; cdr3_length: 11; v_call: TRBV29-1; clone_size: once; cdr3_aa: CSVFEGGPENF; cdr3_nt: TGCAGCGTTTTTGAAGGGGGCCCGGAGAACTTC
d_call: TRBD1; j_call: TRBJ2-2; cdr3_length: 14; v_call: TRBV19; clone_size: .; cdr3_aa: CASSGTGRPGELFF; cdr3_nt: TGTGCCAGTAGCGGGACAGGTCGCCCCGGGGAGCTGTTTTTT
d_call: TRBD1; j_call: TRBJ1-3; cdr3_length: 15; v_call: TRBV28; clone_size: .; cdr3_aa: CASTSTGASGNTIYF; cdr3_nt: TGTGCCAGCACGTCGACAGGGGCTTCTGGAAACACCATATATTTT
d_call: .; j_call: TRBJ1-1; cdr3_length: 15; v_call: TRBV7-9; clone_size: few; cdr3_aa: CASSFGLGAQTEAFF; cdr3_nt: TGTGCCAGCAGCTTCGGACTGGGGGCGCAGACTGAAGCTTTCTTT
d_call: .; j_call: TRBJ1-2; cdr3_length: 11; v_call: TRBV27; clone_size: .; cdr3_aa: CASRDFYGYTF; cdr3_nt: TGTGCCAGCAGAGATTTTTATGGCTACACCTTC
d_call: .; j_call: TRBJ1-1; cdr3_length: 14; v_call: TRBV4-1; clone_size: .; cdr3_aa: CASSRELFGTEAFF; cdr3_nt: TGCGCCAGCAGCCGGGAACTATTTGGCACTGAAGCTTTCTTT
d_call: .; j_call: TRBJ2-1; cdr3_length: 16; v_call: TRBV13; clone_size: .; cdr3_aa: CASSTELGSSYNEQFF; cdr3_nt: TGTGCCAGCAGCACTGAATTGGGGAGCTCCTACAATGAGCAGTTCTTC
d_call: TRBD1; j_call: TRBJ2-5; cdr3_length: 17; v_call: TRBV6-2/TRBV6-3; clone_size: .; cdr3_aa: CASSYWTTGGLQETQYF; cdr3_nt: TGTGCCAGCAGTTACTGGACGACAGGGGGCCTCCAAGAGACCCAGTACTTC
d_call: .; j_call: TRBJ1-2; cdr3_length: 15; v_call: TRBV6-2/TRBV6-3; clone_size: .; cdr3_aa: CASSYSKPQGYGYTF; cdr3_nt: TGTGCCAGCAGTTACTCGAAACCTCAGGGGTATGGCTACACCTTC
d_call: .; j_call: TRBJ2-1; cdr3_length: 14; v_call: TRBV10-1; clone_size: few; cdr3_aa: CASSWSLGNNEQFF; cdr3_nt: TGCGCCAGCAGTTGGTCACTAGGTAACAATGAGCAGTTCTTC
d_call: .; j_call: TRBJ2-1; cdr3_length: 19; v_call: TRBV20-1; clone_size: .; cdr3_aa: CSARDSEGLDELPSHEQFF; cdr3_nt: TGCAGTGCTAGAGATTCGGAGGGGTTGGACGAATTACCCTCCCATGAGCAGTTCTTC
d_call: TRBD2; j_call: TRBJ2-7; cdr3_length: 15; v_call: TRBV15; clone_size: .; cdr3_aa: CATSRELAGDYEQYF; cdr3_nt: TGTGCCACCAGCCGGGAGCTAGCGGGCGACTACGAGCAGTACTTC
d_call: .; j_call: TRBJ2-3; cdr3_length: 16; v_call: TRBV21-1; clone_size: .; cdr3_aa: CASSRPGTSDTDTQYF; cdr3_nt: TGTGCCAGCAGCAGGCCCGGGACTAGCGACACAGATACGCAGTATTTT
d_call: .; j_call: TRBJ1-6; cdr3_length: 13; v_call: TRBV5-1; clone_size: .; cdr3_aa: CASSLVSDSPLHF; cdr3_nt: TGCGCCAGCAGCTTGGTCAGCGATTCACCCCTCCACTTT
d_call: TRBD2; j_call: TRBJ2-3; cdr3_length: 16; v_call: TRBV7-6; clone_size: .; cdr3_aa: CASSSRSAGAADTQYF; cdr3_nt: TGTGCCAGCAGCTCGCGTTCGGCGGGAGCAGCAGATACGCAGTATTTT
d_call: .; j_call: TRBJ2-5; cdr3_length: 13; v_call: TRBV5-4; clone_size: .; cdr3_aa: CASSPQNQETQYF; cdr3_nt: TGTGCCAGCAGTCCACAGAACCAAGAGACCCAGTACTTC
d_call: .; j_call: TRBJ1-1; cdr3_length: 13; v_call: TRBV28; clone_size: few; cdr3_aa: CASRPDGNTEAFF; cdr3_nt: TGTGCCAGCAGACCAGACGGAAACACTGAAGCTTTCTTT
d_call: .; j_call: TRBJ2-3; cdr3_length: 11; v_call: TRBV2; clone_size: .; cdr3_aa: CASRMPDTQYF; cdr3_nt: TGTGCCAGCCGGATGCCAGATACGCAGTATTTT
d_call: TRBD1; j_call: TRBJ1-2; cdr3_length: 15; v_call: TRBV5-1; clone_size: .; cdr3_aa: CASSLEDRGVYGYTF; cdr3_nt: TGCGCCAGCAGCTTGGAAGACAGGGGGGTTTATGGCTACACCTTC
d_call: TRBD1; j_call: TRBJ1-5; cdr3_length: 15; v_call: TRBV15; clone_size: .; cdr3_aa: CATSRGTGTDQPQHF; cdr3_nt: TGTGCCACCAGCAGAGGGACAGGGACGGATCAGCCCCAGCATTTT
d_call: TRBD2; j_call: TRBJ2-2; cdr3_length: 16; v_call: TRBV11-1; clone_size: .; cdr3_aa: CASSSPSSGTIGELFF; cdr3_nt: TGTGCCAGCAGCTCCCCCTCTAGCGGGACTATCGGGGAGCTGTTTTTT
d_call: .; j_call: TRBJ2-1; cdr3_length: 16; v_call: TRBV5-1; clone_size: .; cdr3_aa: CASSSSETTLGGEQFF; cdr3_nt: TGCGCCAGCAGCTCCTCCGAGACTACGCTCGGCGGTGAGCAGTTCTTC
d_call: .; j_call: TRBJ1-1; cdr3_length: 11; v_call: TRBV12-3/TRBV12-4; clone_size: .; cdr3_aa: CASKYGREAFF; cdr3_nt: TGTGCCAGCAAGTACGGGCGTGAAGCTTTCTTT
d_call: .; j_call: TRBJ2-1; cdr3_length: 14; v_call: TRBV3-1; clone_size: .; cdr3_aa: CASSAGPGGNEQFF; cdr3_nt: TGTGCCAGCAGCGCAGGACCTGGGGGCAATGAGCAGTTCTTC
d_call: TRBD1; j_call: TRBJ1-2; cdr3_length: 15; v_call: TRBV18; clone_size: few; cdr3_aa: CASSPLGQGDYGYTF; cdr3_nt: TGTGCCAGCTCACCACTAGGACAGGGGGACTATGGCTACACCTTC
d_call: .; j_call: TRBJ1-4; cdr3_length: 15; v_call: TRBV5-5; clone_size: .; cdr3_aa: CASSVRDDFNEKLFF; cdr3_nt: TGTGCCAGCAGCGTCCGGGACGACTTTAATGAAAAACTGTTTTTT
d_call: TRBD2; j_call: TRBJ2-1; cdr3_length: 18; v_call: TRBV4-1; clone_size: few; cdr3_aa: CASSQDSGRGLTYNEQFF; cdr3_nt: TGCGCCAGCAGCCAAGATAGTGGTCGGGGACTAACCTACAATGAGCAGTTCTTC
d_call: .; j_call: TRBJ2-2; cdr3_length: 15; v_call: TRBV20-1; clone_size: .; cdr3_aa: CSARMSSVGTGELFF; cdr3_nt: TGCAGTGCTAGAATGTCTAGCGTTGGCACCGGGGAGCTGTTTTTT
d_call: .; j_call: TRBJ2-7; cdr3_length: 12; v_call: TRBV2; clone_size: .; cdr3_aa: CASSALVYEQYF; cdr3_nt: TGTGCCAGCAGTGCCCTAGTTTACGAGCAGTACTTC
d_call: .; j_call: TRBJ1-1; cdr3_length: 16; v_call: TRBV4-1; clone_size: .; cdr3_aa: CASSQDPGARHTEAFF; cdr3_nt: TGCGCCAGCAGCCAAGATCCCGGGGCGCGACACACTGAAGCTTTCTTT
d_call: .; j_call: TRBJ2-2; cdr3_length: 14; v_call: TRBV7-8; clone_size: few; cdr3_aa: CASSLGRHTGELFF; cdr3_nt: TGTGCCAGCAGCTTAGGGCGCCATACCGGGGAGCTGTTTTTT
d_call: .; j_call: TRBJ2-3; cdr3_length: 12; v_call: TRBV29-1; clone_size: once; cdr3_aa: CSVGQRTDTQYF; cdr3_nt: TGCAGCGTTGGACAGCGCACAGATACGCAGTATTTT
d_call: .; j_call: TRBJ1-2; cdr3_length: 11; v_call: TRBV20-1; clone_size: .; cdr3_aa: CRCRDADGYTF; cdr3_nt: TGCAGATGTAGAGACGCCGATGGCTACACCTTC
d_call: .; j_call: TRBJ2-5; cdr3_length: 12; v_call: TRBV20-1; clone_size: .; cdr3_aa: CSAGDGRETQYF; cdr3_nt: TGCAGTGCTGGAGACGGCCGAGAGACCCAGTACTTC
d_call: .; j_call: TRBJ2-1; cdr3_length: 9; v_call: TRBV6-8; clone_size: .; cdr3_aa: CASPDEQFF; cdr3_nt: TGTGCCAGCCCGGATGAGCAGTTCTTC
d_call: .; j_call: TRBJ1-1; cdr3_length: 13; v_call: TRBV19; clone_size: few; cdr3_aa: CASSFGMNTEAFF; cdr3_nt: TGTGCCAGTAGTTTCGGGATGAACACTGAAGCTTTCTTT